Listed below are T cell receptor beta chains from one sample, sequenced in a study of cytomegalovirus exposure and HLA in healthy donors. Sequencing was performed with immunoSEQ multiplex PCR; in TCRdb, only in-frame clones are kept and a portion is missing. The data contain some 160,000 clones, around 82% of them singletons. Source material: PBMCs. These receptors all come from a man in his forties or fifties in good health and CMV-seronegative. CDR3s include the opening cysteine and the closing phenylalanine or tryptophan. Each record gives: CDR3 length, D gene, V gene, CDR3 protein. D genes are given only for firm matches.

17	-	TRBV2	CASSEGWGQSSGNTIYF
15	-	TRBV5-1	CASSLVVGGSQPQHF
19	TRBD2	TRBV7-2	CASSLVFLASGGLSDTQYF
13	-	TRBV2	CASSPQGLNGYTF
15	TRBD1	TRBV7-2	CASSPTRGRSYEQYF
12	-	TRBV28	CASSSVLPEAFF
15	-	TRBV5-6	CASSLTGSGTDTQYF
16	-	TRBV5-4	CASSLSSGGGENIQYF
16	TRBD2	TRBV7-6	CASSPLSSGRLKTQYF
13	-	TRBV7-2	CASSQEVGGELFF
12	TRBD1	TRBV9	CASSGQGHEQYF
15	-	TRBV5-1	CASSPVGNSNQPQHF
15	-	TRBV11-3	CASSLEVLPGETQYF
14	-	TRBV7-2	CASSLTRNQETQYF